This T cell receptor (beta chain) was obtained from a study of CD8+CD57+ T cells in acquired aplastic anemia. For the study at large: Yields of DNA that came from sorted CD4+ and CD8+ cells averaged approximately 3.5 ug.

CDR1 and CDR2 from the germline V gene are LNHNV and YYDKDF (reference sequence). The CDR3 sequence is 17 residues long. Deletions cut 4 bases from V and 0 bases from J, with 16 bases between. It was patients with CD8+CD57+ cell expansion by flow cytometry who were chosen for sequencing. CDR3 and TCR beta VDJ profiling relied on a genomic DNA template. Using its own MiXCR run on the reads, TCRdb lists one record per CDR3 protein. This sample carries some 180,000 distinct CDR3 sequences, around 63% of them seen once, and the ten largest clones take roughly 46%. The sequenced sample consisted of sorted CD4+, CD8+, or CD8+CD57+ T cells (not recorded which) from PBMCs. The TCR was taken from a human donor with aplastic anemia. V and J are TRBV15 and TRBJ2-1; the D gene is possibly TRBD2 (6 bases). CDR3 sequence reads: CATSMGSGVFSYNEQFF. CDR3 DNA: TGTGCCACCAGCATGGGTAGCGGAGTTTTCTCCTACAATGAGCAGTTCTTC.